The rows below give T cell receptor beta chains drawn from one sample of a study of cytomegalovirus exposure and HLA in healthy donors. The protocol was immunoSEQ multiplex PCR, while the TCRdb copy is restricted to in-frame clones and leaves out a portion. In the table there are about 120,000 clones, roughly four fifths of which are singletons. Sequences were obtained from PBMCs. These TCRs come from a male donor in good health and CMV-seropositive. CDR3s include the opening cysteine and the closing phenylalanine or tryptophan. The order of the fields is V gene, D gene, clone size, J gene, CDR3 protein, CDR3 DNA. D genes are given only for firm matches. Expanded clones get a size class; other rows say once, few or many, or leave the size out.

>TRBV28|.|once|TRBJ1-5
CASSLRGSQPQHF
TGTGCCAGCAGTTTAAGGGGATCGCAGCCCCAGCATTTT
>TRBV28|.|.|TRBJ1-3
CASSSQGTGNTIYF
TGTGCCAGCTCTTCCCAGGGGACTGGAAACACCATATATTTT
>TRBV30|.|few|TRBJ2-3
CAWSKRDGTDTQYF
TGTGCCTGGAGTAAACGGGATGGCACAGATACGCAGTATTTT
>TRBV15|TRBD2|few|TRBJ2-3
CATSRDLVAGGPDTQYF
TGTGCCACCAGCAGAGATTTAGTAGCGGGAGGACCAGATACGCAGTATTTT
>TRBV19|.|.|TRBJ1-5
CASSIGEGDQPQHF
TGTGCCAGTAGTATTGGGGAGGGAGATCAGCCCCAGCATTTT
>TRBV10-3|.|few|TRBJ2-1
CAISGSGQPYNEQFF
TGTGCCATCAGTGGATCGGGACAACCCTACAATGAGCAGTTCTTC
>TRBV4-3|TRBD1|.|TRBJ2-5
CASSQGKRQGEWETQYF
TGCGCCAGCAGCCAAGGGAAGAGACAGGGGGAATGGGAGACCCAGTACTTC
>TRBV11-1|TRBD1|.|TRBJ2-7
CASSLADRGSYEQYF
TGTGCCAGCAGCTTAGCAGACAGGGGCTCCTACGAGCAGTACTTC
>TRBV19|TRBD1|.|TRBJ1-5
CASREDRGYQPQHF
TGTGCCAGTAGGGAAGACAGGGGCTATCAGCCCCAGCATTTT
>TRBV27|.|once|TRBJ2-1
CASSLGQGRAGSYNEQFF
TGTGCCAGCAGTTTAGGGCAGGGTAGGGCTGGCTCCTACAATGAGCAGTTCTTC
>TRBV15|TRBD2|few|TRBJ2-1
CATKTAGGPGEQFF
TGTGCCACCAAGACGGCGGGAGGGCCGGGTGAGCAGTTCTTC
>TRBV19|TRBD1|.|TRBJ2-7
CASSRTGGAYEQYF
TGTGCCAGTAGTCGGACAGGGGGCGCTTACGAGCAGTACTTC
>TRBV7-2|.|.|TRBJ2-7
CASSSPRQGRGRVYEQYF
TGTGCCAGCAGCTCGCCACGACAGGGCCGGGGGCGGGTCTACGAGCAGTACTTC
>TRBV10-3|TRBD1|.|TRBJ1-3
CAITEGAQGFGNTIYF
TGTGCCATCACCGAGGGGGCACAGGGGTTTGGAAACACCATATATTTT
>TRBV6-5|TRBD1|.|TRBJ2-3
CASSPRTGGRDTQYF
TGTGCCAGCAGCCCTAGGACAGGGGGAAGAGATACGCAGTATTTT
>TRBV6-5|TRBD2|.|TRBJ2-7
CASRSLAGVDEQYF
TGTGCCAGCAGGTCACTAGCGGGAGTGGACGAGCAGTACTTC
>TRBV21-1|.|.|TRBJ2-1
CASRPLTSALIHNEQFF
TGTGCCAGCAGACCCCTGACTAGCGCCCTCATTCACAATGAGCAGTTCTTC
>TRBV4-3|.|.|TRBJ2-7
CASSQEWFRGIYEQYF
TGCGCCAGCAGCCAAGAATGGTTCAGGGGAATTTACGAGCAGTACTTC
>TRBV5-8|.|.|TRBJ1-2
CASSIRENYGYTF
TGTGCCAGCAGCATCCGGGAGAACTATGGCTACACCTTC
>TRBV9|.|.|TRBJ1-5
CASGDHYSNQPQHF
TGTGCCAGCGGAGATCACTATAGCAATCAGCCCCAGCATTTT
>TRBV6-1|TRBD2|.|TRBJ2-2
CASSALAGGNTGELFF
TGTGCCAGCAGTGCCCTAGCGGGAGGGAACACCGGGGAGCTGTTTTTT
>TRBV5-4|TRBD1|once|TRBJ2-3
CASSPLWGTGTSTDTQYF
TGTGCCAGCAGCCCACTGTGGGGGACAGGGACTAGCACAGATACGCAGTATTTT
>TRBV7-3|.|.|TRBJ2-5
CASSLGAAETQYF
TGTGCCAGCAGCTTAGGGGCAGCGGAGACCCAGTACTTC
>TRBV28|TRBD2|.|TRBJ2-5
CASSPGLAGAEQETQYF
TGTGCCAGCAGTCCGGGACTAGCGGGGGCAGAGCAAGAGACCCAGTACTTC
>TRBV28|.|.|TRBJ2-5
CASSLKVQETQYF
TGTGCCAGCAGTCTAAAAGTGCAAGAGACCCAGTACTTC
>TRBV6-1|TRBD2|few|TRBJ2-7
CASSETGTSGEQYF
TGTGCCAGCAGTGAGACCGGGACTAGTGGCGAGCAGTACTTC
>TRBV7-2|TRBD2|.|TRBJ2-7
CASSLAIGLAGLEQYF
TGTGCCAGCAGCTTAGCTATAGGACTAGCGGGCTTGGAGCAGTACTTC
>TRBV7-9|.|.|TRBJ1-1
CASSLGSMNTEAFF
TGTGCCAGCAGCTTAGGTTCCATGAACACTGAAGCTTTCTTT
>TRBV6-5|TRBD1|.|TRBJ2-1
CASSYGTGYPNEQFF
TGTGCCAGCAGTTACGGGACAGGGTACCCCAATGAGCAGTTCTTC
>TRBV4-2|.|.|TRBJ2-3
CASSPHREADTQYF
TGTGCCAGCAGCCCACACAGGGAAGCAGATACGCAGTATTTT
>TRBV11-3|TRBD1|.|TRBJ2-5
CASSRDRGETQYF
TGTGCCAGCTCGCGGGACAGGGGAGAGACCCAGTACTTC
>TRBV5-8|TRBD1|.|TRBJ2-7
CASSSGQTHEQYF
TGTGCCAGCAGTTCGGGACAGACCCACGAGCAGTACTTC
>TRBV19|.|.|TRBJ2-2
CASKATGFVELFF
TGTGCCAGTAAAGCTACAGGGTTCGTGGAGCTGTTTTTT
>TRBV9|TRBD2|.|TRBJ2-4
CASSLSGTAKNIQYF
TGTGCCAGCAGCCTGAGCGGGACTGCCAAAAACATTCAGTACTTC
>TRBV6-6|.|.|TRBJ1-5
CASSYRQSGQPQHF
TGTGCCAGCAGTTACCGGCAAAGCGGTCAGCCCCAGCATTTT
>TRBV29-1|.|.|TRBJ2-7
CSPETHPFYEQYF
TGCAGCCCCGAAACTCATCCTTTTTACGAGCAGTACTTC
>TRBV7-2|TRBD2|.|TRBJ2-5
CASSFQAGNQETQYF
TGTGCCAGCAGCTTTCAAGCGGGAAACCAAGAGACCCAGTACTTC
>TRBV2|TRBD2|.|TRBJ2-1
CASSISGRNEQFF
TGTGCCAGCAGCATTAGCGGGAGGAATGAGCAGTTCTTC
>TRBV5-1|TRBD1|once|TRBJ2-1
CASSFRGLSYNEQFF
TGCGCCAGCAGCTTCAGGGGGCTCTCCTACAATGAGCAGTTCTTC
>TRBV11-2|TRBD2|.|TRBJ2-2
CASSLRGGTLGAAGELFF
TGTGCCAGCAGCTTACGGGGGGGGACGCTAGGGGCGGCGGGGGAGCTGTTTTTT
>TRBV4-3|TRBD2|once|TRBJ2-7
CASSQGTSGSSYEQYF
TGCGCCAGCAGCCAAGGGACTAGCGGTTCCTCCTACGAGCAGTACTTC
>TRBV27|TRBD2|few|TRBJ2-1
CASTFTSGGRGNLFNEQFF
TGTGCCAGCACTTTTACCTCGGGAGGGAGGGGAAATCTTTTCAATGAGCAGTTCTTC
>TRBV23-1|.|.|TRBJ1-3
CASSHLGSRGSGNTIYF
TGCGCCAGCAGTCACCTTGGGAGCCGAGGGTCTGGAAACACCATATATTTT
>TRBV7-8|TRBD2|.|TRBJ2-3
CASSLGLAGGTDTQYF
TGTGCCAGCAGCTTAGGACTAGCGGGAGGCACAGATACGCAGTATTTT
>TRBV10-3|.|.|TRBJ2-7
CATRTELSSYEQYF
TGTGCCACCAGGACCGAACTAAGCTCCTACGAGCAGTACTTC
>TRBV9|TRBD2|.|TRBJ2-1
CASSTTTTSGAYNEQFF
TGTGCCAGCAGCACAACGACGACTAGCGGAGCCTACAATGAGCAGTTCTTC
>TRBV9|TRBD2|.|TRBJ2-1
CASTADSGTLYNEQFF
TGTGCCAGCACCGCGGATAGCGGGACTTTATACAATGAGCAGTTCTTC
>TRBV6-6|TRBD1|.|TRBJ2-7
CASRLGQSYEQYF
TGTGCCAGCAGGCTGGGACAGAGCTACGAGCAGTACTTC
>TRBV5-5|TRBD1|.|TRBJ2-7
CASSPVATGFYEQYF
TGTGCCAGCAGCCCCGTGGCGACAGGGTTCTACGAGCAGTACTTC
>TRBV28|.|.|TRBJ2-2
CASSLRWPGLENTGELFF
TGTGCCAGCAGTCTACGCTGGCCGGGACTGGAGAACACCGGGGAGCTGTTTTTT
>TRBV19|.|once|TRBJ1-5
CASSSGLTYSNQPQHF
TGTGCCAGTAGCTCCGGACTGACGTATAGCAATCAGCCCCAGCATTTT
>TRBV5-1|TRBD1|.|TRBJ1-2
CASSEDRQGHGYTF
TGCGCCAGCAGCGAGGACCGACAGGGCCATGGCTACACCTTC
>TRBV19|.|.|TRBJ2-7
CASSLGWRGYEQYF
TGTGCCAGTAGCCTCGGGTGGCGGGGCTACGAGCAGTACTTC
>TRBV29-1|.|few|TRBJ2-3
CSVSPGEDTQYF
TGCAGCGTTTCACCGGGAGAAGATACGCAGTATTTT
>TRBV11-2|.|once|TRBJ2-3
CASSLETGDGADTQYF
TGTGCCAGCAGCTTAGAGACGGGTGATGGAGCAGATACGCAGTATTTT